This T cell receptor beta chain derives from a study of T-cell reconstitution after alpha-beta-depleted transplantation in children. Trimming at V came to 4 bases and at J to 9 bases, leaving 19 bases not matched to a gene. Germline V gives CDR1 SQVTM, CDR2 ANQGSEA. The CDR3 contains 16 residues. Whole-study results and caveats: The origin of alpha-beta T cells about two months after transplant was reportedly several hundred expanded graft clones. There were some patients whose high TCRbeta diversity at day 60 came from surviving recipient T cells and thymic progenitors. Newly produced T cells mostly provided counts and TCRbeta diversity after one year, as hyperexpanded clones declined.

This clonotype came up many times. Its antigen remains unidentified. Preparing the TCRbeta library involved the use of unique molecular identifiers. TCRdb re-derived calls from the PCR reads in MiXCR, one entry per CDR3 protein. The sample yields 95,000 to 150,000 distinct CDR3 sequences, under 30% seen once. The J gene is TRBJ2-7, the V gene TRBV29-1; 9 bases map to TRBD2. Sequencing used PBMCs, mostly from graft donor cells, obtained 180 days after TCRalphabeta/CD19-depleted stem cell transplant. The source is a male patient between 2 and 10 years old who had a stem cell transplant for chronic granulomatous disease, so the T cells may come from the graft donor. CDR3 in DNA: TGCAGCGTTGGGCTAGCGGGACGTGGGTCCCTACGGGCGCAGTACTTC. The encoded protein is CSVGLAGRGSLRAQYF.